The 16 T cell receptor beta chains given below trace back to one sample, sequenced in a study of T cells expressing NK-cell markers. TCRdb reprocessed the 5' RACE reads and stores each CDR3 protein as one record, lacking DNA. Reported are 150,000 to 200,000 distinct CDR3 sequences; the ten largest clones contain around 21%. Source material: blood T cells: a sorted CD56 or NKG2C T cell subset, CD4+ or CD8+ T cells, or bulk PBMC T cells (not recorded which). The receptors were sampled from a man aged 18-70 years in good health.

The rearrangement joins TRBV5-1 to TRBJ1-1. This CDR3 contains 14 residues. Germline V gives CDR1 SGHRS, CDR2 YFSETQ. The CDR3 sequence is CASSLFTNPTEAFF.

The chain uses TRBV7-2 and TRBJ2-2. CDR1 is SGHTA, CDR2 FQGNSA, per germline. This CDR3 has 13 residues. The CDR3 region is CASSLGRAGELFF.

The V call is TRBV19, the J call TRBJ2-1; TCRdb reports TRBD1, a call that lacks DNA to check it against. This CDR3 comprises 14 residues. From germline, CDR1 is LNHDA and CDR2 SQIVND (reference sequence). CDR3 residues: CASSIGGRSSEQFF.

The chain employs TRBV7-8 and TRBJ1-1; the D call from TCRdb, TRBD1, cannot be confirmed without DNA. The V gene's germline CDR1 is SGHVS and CDR2 FQNEAQ. The CDR3 sequence is 16 residues long. This CDR3 reads CASSLSPNDRDTEAFF. The full variable domain, its missing parts supplied by reference TRBV7-8 and TRBJ1-1, is GAGVSQSPRYKVAKRGQDVALRCDPISGHVSLFWYQQALGQGPEFLTYFQNEAQLDKSGLPSDRFFAERPEGSVSTLKIQRTQQEDSAVYLCASSLSPNDRDTEAFFGQGTRLTVV.

The V call is TRBV29-1, the J call TRBJ2-1; TCRdb indicates TRBD2, and absent DNA this call remains unverified. Germline CDR1 reads SQVTM; CDR2 reads ANQGSEA. CDR3 size: 15 residues. The CDR3 here is CSGGGLAGAYNEQFF.

The rearrangement joins TRBV6-1 to TRBJ2-7. Germline V gives CDR1 MNHNS, CDR2 SASEGT. The CDR3 consists of 14 residues. CDR3: CASSELYSPYEQYF.

V usage is TRBV6-1 and J usage is TRBJ2-3; TCRdb returns TRBD1, unconfirmable since there is no DNA. CDR3 length: 14 amino acids. Germline loops: CDR1 MNHNS, CDR2 SASEGT. CDR3 loop: CASSEDRGPDTQYF.

This chain connects TRBV9 to TRBJ2-5; TCRdb designates TRBD2, a call that cannot be tested without DNA. CDR1 and CDR2 from the germline V gene are SGDLS and YYNGEE. CDR3 length: 14 residues. Here the CDR3 reads CASSGTGPQETQYF.

The chain combines TRBV6-1 with TRBJ2-6; TCRdb's D call of TRBD2 is untestable without DNA. Germline CDR1 is MNHNS and CDR2 is SASEGT. CDR3 length: 16 residues. The CDR3 is CASLAGGFSGANVLTF.

The chain couples TRBV7-9 to TRBJ2-3; TCRdb's D gene call, TRBD2, goes unchecked for lack of DNA. Per the germline V gene, CDR1 is SEHNR and CDR2 is FQNEAQ (reference sequence). The CDR3 runs 15 residues. The CDR3 here is CASSTGTSSTDTQYF.

The chain has TRBV28 and TRBJ2-1. Germline values: CDR1 MDHEN, CDR2 SYDVKM. There are 12 residues in the CDR3. The CDR3 region is CASSFNPRWQFF.

The chain combines TRBV5-1 with TRBJ2-5; TCRdb proposes TRBD1, but this gene call is untestable without DNA. Germline CDR1 reads SGHRS; CDR2 reads YFSETQ. The CDR3 contains 16 residues. CDR3 sequence: CASSLGTDPSGETQYF.

The rearrangement links TRBV18 to TRBJ2-2; TCRdb calls TRBD1, which cannot be checked without DNA. CDR1 and CDR2 (germline): KGHSH, LQKENI. The CDR3 sequence is 18 residues long. Here the CDR3 reads CASSPENDRGPTTGELFF. The full variable domain, rest sourced from reference TRBV18 and TRBJ2-2, is NAGVMQNPRHLVRRRGQEARLRCSPMKGHSHVYWYRQLPEEGLKFMVYLQKENIIDESGMPKERFSAEFPKEGPSILRIQQVVRGDSAAYFCASSPENDRGPTTGELFFGEGSRLTVL.

J is TRBJ2-2 and V is TRBV28. The length of the CDR3 is 12 residues. Germline V gene lookup returns CDR1 MDHEN and CDR2 SYDVKM. Here the CDR3 reads CASRPDGGELFF.

The chain has TRBV7-6 and TRBJ2-5; as DNA is missing, the TRBD2 call by TCRdb cannot be tested. The CDR3 is 17 amino acids. Looked up from germline, CDR1 is SGHVS and CDR2 is FNYEAQ. CDR3 sequence: CASSLWLAGGNQETQYF.

The chain has TRBV28 and TRBJ1-5; TCRdb selects TRBD1, and the lack of DNA leaves this call unchecked. CDR1 and CDR2 (germline): MDHEN, SYDVKM. This CDR3 has 20 amino acids. The CDR3 here is CASIPLRFRVMSGSNQPQHF.